These T cell receptor beta chains were read from a single sample in a study of cytomegalovirus exposure and HLA in healthy donors. TCRdb's table, derived via immunoSEQ multiplex PCR, lists solely in-frame clones and lacks some. The sample has about 82,000 clones, 70% to 85% seen once. The specimen was PBMCs. The source of these receptors is a human donor in good health. The CDR3 runs from the conserved cysteine through the conserved F or W.

CDR3	length	V	J
CASSSAPDEQYF	12	TRBV5-1	TRBJ2-7
CASSRDRGGTTEAFF	15	TRBV7-2	TRBJ1-1
CASARQGANQPQHF	14	TRBV6-5	TRBJ1-5
CASSRPGTGGVRSYEQYF	18	TRBV28	TRBJ2-7
CASSLYRLGDEQYF	14	TRBV6-5	TRBJ2-7
CASNGQGYEQYF	12	TRBV2	TRBJ2-7
CSVEDVGGKETQYF	14	TRBV29-1	TRBJ2-5
CASSLTQPGGPNYGYTF	17	TRBV7-8	TRBJ1-2
CASSYGAQGTEAFF	14	TRBV6-5	TRBJ1-1
CASSLFGVGTDTQYF	15	TRBV4-1	TRBJ2-3
CASSIQGRNQPQHF	14	TRBV19	TRBJ1-5
CSVEDQYSGGSYNEQFF	17	TRBV29-1	TRBJ2-1
CASGSPSAYRGSYEQYF	17	TRBV12-5	TRBJ2-7